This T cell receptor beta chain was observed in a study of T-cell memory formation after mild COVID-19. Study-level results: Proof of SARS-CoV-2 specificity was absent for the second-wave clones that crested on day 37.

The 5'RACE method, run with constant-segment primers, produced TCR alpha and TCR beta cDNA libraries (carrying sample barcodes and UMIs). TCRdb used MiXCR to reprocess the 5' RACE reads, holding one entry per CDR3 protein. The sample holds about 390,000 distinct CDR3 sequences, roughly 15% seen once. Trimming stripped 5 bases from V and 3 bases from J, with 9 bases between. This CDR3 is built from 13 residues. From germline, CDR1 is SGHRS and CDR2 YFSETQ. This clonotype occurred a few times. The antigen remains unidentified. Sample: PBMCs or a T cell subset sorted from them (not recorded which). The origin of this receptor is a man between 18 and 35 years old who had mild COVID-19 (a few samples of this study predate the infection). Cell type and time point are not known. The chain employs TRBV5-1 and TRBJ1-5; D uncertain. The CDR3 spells CASSRGINQPQHF. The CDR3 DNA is TGCGCCAGCAGTCGGGGTATCAATCAGCCCCAGCATTTT.